This TCR beta chain was retrieved from a study of blood T cell repertoires in COVID-19. Turning to the study itself: The study drew acute and convalescent COVID-19 samples from the United States, Italy and Spain. From T cells, B-cell-depleted T cells, or PBMCs came the material, which was cDNA or gDNA.

Authors' analysis steps: Amplification of reference gene primers provided the estimated nucleated cell counts. This table comes from immunoSEQ multiplex PCR, and its TCRdb copy is limited to in-frame clones, with some not included. V and J calls and clone size are given by that table; D and trimming were obtained from the DNA. The sample has tens of thousands of clones, 80% to 85% seen once. The CDR3 covers 13 residues. The germline V and J ends were trimmed by 1 base and 5 bases, with 8 bases remaining between them. CDR1 and CDR2 from the germline V gene are SGHRS and YFSETQ. The TCR was taken from an elderly man with active or convalescent COVID-19. The sample taken for sequencing was peripheral blood. The chain uses TRBV5-1 and TRBJ2-3, with no clear D. CDR3: CASSLFPGDTQYF. The CDR3 bases are TGCGCCAGCAGCTTGTTCCCCGGAGATACGCAGTATTTT.